This T cell receptor (beta chain) was recovered during a study of T cell responses to AZD1222 COVID-19 vaccine (dated by TCRdb to 2020 to 2023). About the investigation overall: TCR sequencing was performed for over 230 trial participants, of whom around 200 were given two doses of AZD1222 and 26 were given two doses of MenACWY control vaccine. Enrollment into the trials was organized by age into subgroups of 18-55, 56-69 and 70-plus years, and those subgroups contained about 150, 27 and 61 TCR-sequenced participants, respectively.

Comments on this clone: Its antigen is not yet known. No much larger clone exists at a distance of one base, and base qualities are not known.

The CDR3 spans 15 residues, from the cysteine through the phenylalanine. Of the read, only the CDR3 DNA is kept; its 45 bases are in frame from base 1. The germline V gene encodes CDR1 SGHRS and CDR2 YFSETQ. V loses 0 bases at its end and J loses 8 bases; junction bases beyond the gene matches: 3. The sample's time point label, in plain terms: about 28 days (+/-7) after the second vaccine dose. Because spike-specific TCR depth and breadth did not differ between the two schedules, AZD1222 recipients who got a second dose at roughly 4 weeks were pooled with those who got a second dose at roughly 12 weeks. The vaccinee samples were drawn from two UK trials, COV001 and COV002, one of which was a single-blind randomized controlled phase 2/3 trial testing AZD1222 (ChAdOx1 nCoV-19) in healthy adults. For TCRbeta chain sequencing, PBMC samples from trial participants were taken at day 0 and at day 28 after the second dose.

Paper-wide results and their limitations: Reportedly, close to half of the unique spike-specific TCRs recognized epitopes lying outside the regions that are mutated in the B.1.351 and B.1.1.7 variants. The vaccine-associated CD4 TCRs covered the entire spike protein, and the dominant responses fell in regions 160-218 and 743-854. Participants were mostly white British, with more females than males. The authors suggested clonal diversity may have been underestimated. Because no samples from the day 14 peak response were available, repertoires could be characterized only after the peak T cell response. Only 5 to 7 AZD1222 recipients were SARS-CoV-2 seropositive at baseline, limiting conclusions about previously exposed vaccinees. In the small 56-69-year group, the increase in depth fell short of significance, most likely because of low power. A significant rise in spike-specific TCR breadth and depth was observed after two AZD1222 doses relative to day 0 and relative to MenACWY recipients.

The CDR3 regions of human TCRbeta chains were analyzed by immunosequencing. In the original analysis: TCRs in the repertoires were compared against a reference library of SARS-CoV-2-specific TCRs that had been generated with the MIRA antigen-specificity platform. Breadth meant the fraction of unique TCRs that were SARS-CoV-2-associated, whereas depth meant the fraction of total T cells that were SARS-CoV-2-associated. Each spike-specific TCR was assigned to its reactive spike region and to a CD4 or CD8 class using the MIRA data. Log10-transformed breadth and depth values were compared by one-way ANOVA with Sidak's multiple comparisons tests. In its TCRdb copy, this immuneACCESS table keeps in-frame sequences only and misses some clones. Where compared with another copy, unresolved V genes explain less than half of these, and the others have no known cause. The V and J calls and clone size were taken over from that table, and D and trimming were inferred from the DNA. This sample comprises about 94,000 clones, less than 85% of them detected only once. 4.5% of the sample lies in the top ten.

The chain joins TRBV5-1 to TRBJ2-3; 13 of the junction bases match TRBD2. The sequence was obtained from an adult who received the AZD1222 COVID-19 vaccine. Sequenced material: peripheral blood, taken 28 days after the second AZD1222 dose. The DNA reads TGCGCCAGCAGCTTGGGACTAGCGGGGGGAGGTACGCAGTATTTT. The resulting protein is CASSLGLAGGGTQYF. The CDR3, completed at both ends by the reference TRBV5-1 and TRBJ2-3 genes, gives the full variable domain KAGVTQTPRYLIKTRGQQVTLSCSPISGHRSVSWYQQTPGQGLQFLFEYFSETQRNKGNFPGRFSGRQFSNSRSEMNVSTLELGDSALYLCASSLGLAGGGTQYFGPGTRLTVL.